These 3 T cell receptor beta chains originate from one sample sequenced in a study of stem cell transplantation in POMP-related autoinflammatory disease (dated by TCRdb to 2020 to 2022). The library relied on the immunoSEQ multiplex PCR assay. TCRdb carries this immuneACCESS record with in-frame sequences only. Its versions omit some clonotypes, under half of them owing to an unresolved V gene in the studies checked, with the rest unexplained. The sample profile shows tens of thousands of clones; roughly four fifths of them were found once. Jointly, the top ten make up approximately 2.4% of the sample. The time point label, as the study defines it: before hematopoietic stem cell transplant. Here the sequenced sample was CD4+ T cells from PBMCs, taken before stem cell transplantation. The receptor set was obtained from a human donor with POMP-related autoinflammation and immune dysregulation (PRAID).

V gene TRBV27 combines with J gene TRBJ1-1, with a tentative D call TRBD1 (5 bases). V was trimmed by 3 bases and J by 1 base, leaving 9 bases between them. Germline assignment: CDR1 MNHEY and CDR2 SMNVEV (reference sequence). This CDR3 is 14 amino acids long. The CDR3 loop reads CASSFSQANTEAFF. In DNA form, the CDR3 reads TGTGCCAGCAGTTTCTCACAGGCGAACACTGAAGCTTTCTTT.

The chain carries TRBV5-1 and TRBJ2-7, with D maybe TRBD1 (8 bases). The V end lost 4 bases, the J end lost 4 bases, and 18 bases lay between the germline ends. This CDR3 contains 15 residues. Germline V gene data show CDR1 as SGHRS and CDR2 as YFSETQ. The CDR3 loop is CASSEGQAGVYEQYF. The CDR3 nucleotides read TGCGCCAGCAGCGAGGGACAGGCGGGGGTATACGAGCAGTACTTC. Looking up the rest from reference TRBV5-1 and TRBJ2-7 gives the full variable domain: KAGVTQTPRYLIKTRGQQVTLSCSPISGHRSVSWYQQTPGQGLQFLFEYFSETQRNKGNFPGRFSGRQFSNSRSEMNVSTLELGDSALYLCASSEGQAGVYEQYFGPGTRLTVT.

V is TRBV5-1 and J is TRBJ1-4; weak D call: TRBD1 (5 bases). Germline V gene sequence: CDR1 SGHRS, CDR2 YFSETQ. V lost 0 bases and J lost 8, with 14 bases in between. CDR3 size: 15 residues. The CDR3 spells CASSLAAGLVEKLFF. CDR3 nucleotide sequence: TGCGCCAGCAGCTTGGCCGCAGGGTTAGTGGAAAAACTGTTTTTT.